This T cell receptor (beta chain) came from a study of technical replicates of blood from several donors. Clones were sequenced by immunoSEQ multiplex PCR, and TCRdb holds only the in-frame ones, with some missing. The top ten clones hold around 4% of a sample with roughly 51,000 clones, 80% to 95% of them seen once. The clonotype comes from a human donor in good health. Some clones in this sample may be carry-over from other donors' samples. The sequenced sample consisted of PBMCs.

CDR3 sequence: CAFLGGTQSTDTQYF. In DNA form, the CDR3 reads TGTGCCTTCCTGGGAGGGACACAAAGCACAGATACGCAGTATTTT. The V gene is TRBV2, the J gene TRBJ2-3, with D possibly TRBD2 on 7 matching bases. The length of the CDR3 is 15 residues. V was pared by 11 bases and J by 0 bases, with 18 bases between. Germline V gene lookup returns CDR1 SNHLY and CDR2 FYNNEI.